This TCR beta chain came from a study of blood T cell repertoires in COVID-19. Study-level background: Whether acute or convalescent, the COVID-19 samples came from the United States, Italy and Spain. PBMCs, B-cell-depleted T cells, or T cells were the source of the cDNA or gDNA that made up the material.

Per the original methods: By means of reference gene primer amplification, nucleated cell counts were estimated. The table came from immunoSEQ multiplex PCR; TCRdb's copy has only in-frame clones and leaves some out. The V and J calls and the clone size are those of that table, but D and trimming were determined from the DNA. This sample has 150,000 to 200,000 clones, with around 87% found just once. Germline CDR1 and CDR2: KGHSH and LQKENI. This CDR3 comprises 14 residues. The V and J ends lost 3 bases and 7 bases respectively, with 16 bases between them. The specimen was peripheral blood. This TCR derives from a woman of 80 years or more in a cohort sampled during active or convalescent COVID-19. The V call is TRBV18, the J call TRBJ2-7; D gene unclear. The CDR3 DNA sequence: TGTGCCAGCTCACCGCGTGCCTCCGGGTGGGAGCAGTACTTC. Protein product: CASSPRASGWEQYF.